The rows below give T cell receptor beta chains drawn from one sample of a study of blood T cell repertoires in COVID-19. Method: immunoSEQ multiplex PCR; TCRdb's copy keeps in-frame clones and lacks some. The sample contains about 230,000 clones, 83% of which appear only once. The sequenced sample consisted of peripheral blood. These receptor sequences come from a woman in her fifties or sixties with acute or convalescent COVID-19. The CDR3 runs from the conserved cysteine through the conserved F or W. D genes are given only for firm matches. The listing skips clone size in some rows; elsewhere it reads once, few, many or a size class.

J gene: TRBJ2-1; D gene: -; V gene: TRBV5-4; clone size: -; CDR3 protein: CATGELDRRNEQFF; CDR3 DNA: TGTGCCACCGGGGAACTTGACAGGCGCAATGAGCAGTTCTTC
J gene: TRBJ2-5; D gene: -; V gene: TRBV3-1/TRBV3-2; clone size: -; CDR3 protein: CASSQDRSSPYQETQYF; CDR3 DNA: TGTGCCAGCAGCCAAGATCGGAGCTCCCCGTACCAAGAGACCCAGTACTTC
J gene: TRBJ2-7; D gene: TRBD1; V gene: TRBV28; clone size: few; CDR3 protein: CASSPSVGQGGEQYF; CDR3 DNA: TGTGCCAGCAGTCCGAGCGTGGGACAGGGGGGCGAGCAGTACTTC
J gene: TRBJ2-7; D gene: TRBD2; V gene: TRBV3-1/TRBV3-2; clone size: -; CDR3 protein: CASSQVLAGGPAEQYF; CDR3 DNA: TGTGCCAGCAGCCAAGTTTTAGCGGGAGGGCCGGCCGAGCAGTACTTC
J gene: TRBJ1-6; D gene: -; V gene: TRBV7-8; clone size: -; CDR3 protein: CASSLSWSSYNSPLHF; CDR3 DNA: TGTGCCAGCAGCTTATCATGGAGCTCCTATAATTCACCCCTCCACTTT
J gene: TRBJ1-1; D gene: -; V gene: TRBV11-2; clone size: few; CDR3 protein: CASSPQLTANTEAFF; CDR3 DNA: TGTGCCAGCAGTCCCCAACTCACAGCGAACACTGAAGCTTTCTTT
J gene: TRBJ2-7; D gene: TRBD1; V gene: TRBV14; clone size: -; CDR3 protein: CASSQAGTGAYEQYF; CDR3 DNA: TGTGCCAGCAGCCAAGCGGGGACAGGGGCGTACGAGCAGTACTTC
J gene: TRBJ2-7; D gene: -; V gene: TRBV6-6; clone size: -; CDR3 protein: CASSLKWVQGRSKKRWEQYF; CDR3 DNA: TGTGCCAGCAGTCTAAAGTGGGTACAGGGACGGTCAAAAAAAAGGTGGGAGCAGTACTTC
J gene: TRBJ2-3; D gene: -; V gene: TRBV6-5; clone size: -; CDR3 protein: CASNAGLADTQYF; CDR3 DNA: TGTGCCAGCAATGCGGGGCTCGCAGATACGCAGTATTTT
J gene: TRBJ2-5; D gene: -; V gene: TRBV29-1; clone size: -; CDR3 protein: CSVEITGDRTQYF; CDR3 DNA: TGCAGCGTTGAAATCACAGGAGACCGGACCCAGTACTTC
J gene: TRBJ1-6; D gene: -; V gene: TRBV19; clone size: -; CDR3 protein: CASTPSASRNSPLHF; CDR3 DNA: TGTGCCAGTACTCCCTCGGCCTCGAGGAATTCACCCCTCCACTTT
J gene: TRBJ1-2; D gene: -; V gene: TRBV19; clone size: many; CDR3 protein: CASSIRQRNDGYTF; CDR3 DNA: TGTGCCAGTAGTATTCGACAGCGAAACGATGGCTACACCTTC
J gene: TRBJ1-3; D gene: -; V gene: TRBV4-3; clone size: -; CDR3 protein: CASSQERLSTDSGNTIYF; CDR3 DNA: TGCGCCAGCAGCCAAGAGAGGCTCTCGACAGACTCTGGAAACACCATATATTTT
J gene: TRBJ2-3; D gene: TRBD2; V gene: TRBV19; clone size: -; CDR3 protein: CASSISGLAMHTQYF; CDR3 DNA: TGTGCCAGTAGTATTTCAGGACTAGCGATGCATACGCAGTATTTT
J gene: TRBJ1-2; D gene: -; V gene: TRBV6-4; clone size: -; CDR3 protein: CASSGGRGSGYTF; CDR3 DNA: TGTGCCAGCAGTGGGGGGCGCGGGTCTGGCTACACCTTC
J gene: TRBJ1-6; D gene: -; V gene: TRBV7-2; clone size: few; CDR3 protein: CASRSPFADNSPLHF; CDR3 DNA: TGTGCCAGCAGATCCCCTTTTGCGGATAATTCACCCCTCCACTTT
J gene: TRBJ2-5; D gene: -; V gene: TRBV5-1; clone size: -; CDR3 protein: CASSVQQGPQETQYF; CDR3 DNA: TGCGCCAGCAGCGTACAACAGGGCCCCCAAGAGACCCAGTACTTC
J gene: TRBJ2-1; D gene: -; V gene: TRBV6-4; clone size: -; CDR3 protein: CASSAGRRMNEQFF; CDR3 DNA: TGTGCCAGCAGTGCCGGGAGAAGGATGAATGAGCAGTTCTTC
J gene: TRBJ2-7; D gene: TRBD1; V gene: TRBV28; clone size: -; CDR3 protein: CASSLRGTGVGEQYF; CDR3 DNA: TGTGCCAGCAGTTTAAGAGGGACAGGGGTAGGCGAGCAGTACTTC
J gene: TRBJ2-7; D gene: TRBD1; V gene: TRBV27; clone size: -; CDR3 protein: CASRGRDRAPEQYF; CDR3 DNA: TGTGCCAGCAGGGGCCGGGACAGGGCCCCCGAGCAGTACTTC
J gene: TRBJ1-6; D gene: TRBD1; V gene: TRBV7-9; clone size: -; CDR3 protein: CASSPRDRGNNSPLHF; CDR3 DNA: TGTGCCAGCAGCCCCAGGGACAGGGGGAATAATTCACCCCTCCACTTT
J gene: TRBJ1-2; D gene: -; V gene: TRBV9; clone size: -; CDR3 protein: CASSVATGSNYGYTF; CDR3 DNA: TGTGCCAGCAGCGTAGCGACAGGATCTAACTATGGCTACACCTTC
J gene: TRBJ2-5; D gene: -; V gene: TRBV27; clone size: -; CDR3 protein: CASRQGLETQYF; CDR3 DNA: TGTGCCAGCAGACAGGGTTTGGAGACCCAGTACTTC